A single sample is the source of the 10 T cell receptor beta chains below, sequenced in a study of T cell repertoires in aging, cancer and after chemotherapy. A mixed TRB-A/B primer pool amplified rearranged TRB by multiplex touch-down PCR. MiXCR, run by TCRdb on the multiplex PCR reads, gives a single entry per CDR3 protein. The sample carries about 1,800 distinct CDR3 sequences, 50% to 60% recorded once. Amplification of TCR beta used genomic DNA extracted from peripheral blood. The sequenced sample consisted of blood. The receptors were sampled from a human donor with a blood cancer.

The table lists this clonotype with a few counts. This sequence joins TRBV11-1 and TRBJ2-5, with TRBD2 matching 8 bases. Trimming cost V 5 bases and J 5 bases; bases outside gene matches: 13. The CDR3 loop spans 16 amino acids. Germline V gene lookup returns CDR1 SGHAT and CDR2 FQDESV (reference sequence). CDR3 protein: CASSPSLAGGGETQYF. CDR3 DNA sequence: TGTGCCAGCAGCCCGTCCCTAGCGGGCGGTGGGGAGACCCAGTACTTC.

By share, this clonotype counts as medium-sized (0.01 to 0.1%). The chain recombines TRBV12-3 or TRBV12-4 with TRBJ2-2; D might be TRBD1 (6 bases). V shed 5 bases and J shed 7 bases, with 17 bases lying between them. The CDR3 is 15 residues long. The CDR3: CASSDNRVDVGELFF. The CDR3 DNA reads as TGTGCCAGCAGTGACAACAGGGTCGATGTCGGGGAGCTGTTTTTT.

This clonotype was observed a handful of times. V and J are TRBV18 and TRBJ2-1; 8 bases fit TRBD2. The germline gives CDR1 KGHSH, CDR2 LQKENI. The junction had 4 bases not matched to a gene; V was cut back by 4 bases and J by 5 bases. This CDR3 contains 14 residues. The CDR3 loop is CASSQLAGDNEQFF. As DNA, the CDR3 is TGTGCCAGCTCACAGCTAGCGGGCGACAATGAGCAGTTCTTC. The variable domain in full, completed from reference TRBV18 and TRBJ2-1, reads NAGVMQNPRHLVRRRGQEARLRCSPMKGHSHVYWYRQLPEEGLKFMVYLQKENIIDESGMPKERFSAEFPKEGPSILRIQQVVRGDSAAYFCASSQLAGDNEQFFGPGTRLTVL.

The chain links TRBV19 to TRBJ2-7, with 9 bases fitting TRBD1. The V gene's germline CDR1 is LNHDA and CDR2 SQIVND (reference sequence). J lost 4 bases, V lost 5 bases, and 3 bases had no gene match. The CDR3 spans 13 residues. The CDR3 coding sequence is TGTGCCAGTAGTGTGGGACAGGGATACGAGCAGTACTTC. The encoded protein is CASSVGQGYEQYF.

The rearrangement links TRBV19 to TRBJ2-3; unclear D gene. Germline CDR1 LNHDA, CDR2 SQIVND (reference sequence). Between the trimmed V and J ends, which lost 7 bases and 0 bases, there was a span of 14 bases. This CDR3 comprises 15 residues. The CDR3 DNA reads as TGTGCCAGTACTATGGGGATATCTAGCACAGATACGCAGTATTTT. It is translated as CASTMGISSTDTQYF.

V gene TRBV11-1 combines with J gene TRBJ2-1; a possible D gene is TRBD2 (5 bases). V was trimmed by 1 base and J by 10 bases, leaving 11 bases between them. CDR3 length equals 13 residues. Germline values: CDR1 SGHAT, CDR2 FQDESV (reference sequence). This CDR3 is CASSLERPGEQFF. The DNA for the CDR3 is TGTGCCAGCAGCTTAGAGCGGCCCGGGGAGCAGTTCTTC.

V gene TRBV13 combines with J gene TRBJ2-2, with 11 bases aligning to TRBD2. Trimming cost V 9 bases and J 5 bases; bases outside gene matches: 5. In germline, CDR1 is PRHDT, CDR2 FYEKMQ (reference sequence). The CDR3 is 14 residues long. CDR3 sequence reads: CARRLAGRTGELFF. In DNA form, the CDR3 reads TGTGCCAGAAGACTAGCGGGACGGACCGGGGAGCTGTTTTTT.

The chain uses TRBV29-1 and TRBJ2-5, with D unclear. Trimming took 5 bases from V and 5 from J, leaving 12 bases between them. The CDR3 loop spans 12 amino acids. Germline assignment: CDR1 SQVTM and CDR2 ANQGSEA. The CDR3 DNA follows: TGCAGCGTTCTGGCTGGTGGTGAGACCCAGTACTTC. The encoded protein is CSVLAGGETQYF.

V is TRBV6-6 and J is TRBJ2-1; 9 bases are shared with TRBD1. This CDR3 contains 16 residues. V lost 6 bases, J lost 9 bases, and 15 bases stayed unmatched. Germline CDR1 and CDR2: MNHNY and SVGAGI (reference sequence). In DNA form, the CDR3 reads TGTGCCAGCAGGTCCGACGGGACAGGGTCGTATGGTGAGCAGTTCTTC. It encodes CASRSDGTGSYGEQFF.

The V gene is TRBV29-1, the J gene TRBJ2-5, with D tentatively TRBD1 or TRBD2 (6 bases each). With 2 bases removed from V and 2 bases from J, the gap between germline ends came to 18 bases. CDR1 is SQVTM, CDR2 ANQGSEA, per germline. The CDR3 loop spans 16 amino acids. CDR3 DNA sequence: TGCAGCGTTGAATGGAGGGGGGAGTTTGCTCAAGAGACCCAGTACTTC. This translates into CSVEWRGEFAQETQYF.